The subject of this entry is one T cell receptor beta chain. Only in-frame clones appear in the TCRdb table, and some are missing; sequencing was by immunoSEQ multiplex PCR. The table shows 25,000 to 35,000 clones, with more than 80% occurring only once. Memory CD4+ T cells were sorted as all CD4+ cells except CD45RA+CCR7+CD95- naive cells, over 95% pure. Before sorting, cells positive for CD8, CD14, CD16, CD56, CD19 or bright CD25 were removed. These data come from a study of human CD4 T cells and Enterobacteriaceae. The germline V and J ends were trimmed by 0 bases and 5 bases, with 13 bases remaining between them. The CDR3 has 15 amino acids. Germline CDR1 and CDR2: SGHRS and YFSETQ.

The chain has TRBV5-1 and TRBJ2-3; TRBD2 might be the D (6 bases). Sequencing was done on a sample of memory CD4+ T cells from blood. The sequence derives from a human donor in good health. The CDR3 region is CASSLAGAWVDTQYF. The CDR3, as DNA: TGCGCCAGCAGCTTGGCGGGAGCCTGGGTAGATACGCAGTATTTT.